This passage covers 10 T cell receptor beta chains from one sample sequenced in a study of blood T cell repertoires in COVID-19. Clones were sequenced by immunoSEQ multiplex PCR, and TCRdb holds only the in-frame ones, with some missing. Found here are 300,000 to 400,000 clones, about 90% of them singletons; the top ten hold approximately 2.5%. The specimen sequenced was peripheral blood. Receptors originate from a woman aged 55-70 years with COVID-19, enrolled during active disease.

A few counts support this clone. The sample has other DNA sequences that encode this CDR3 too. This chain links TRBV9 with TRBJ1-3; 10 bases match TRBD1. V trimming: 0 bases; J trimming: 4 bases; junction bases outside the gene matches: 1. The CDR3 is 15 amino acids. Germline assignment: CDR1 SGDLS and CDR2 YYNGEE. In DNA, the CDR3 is TGTGCCAGCAGCGTAGGACAGGGGGCGGGAAACACCATATATTTT. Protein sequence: CASSVGQGAGNTIYF.

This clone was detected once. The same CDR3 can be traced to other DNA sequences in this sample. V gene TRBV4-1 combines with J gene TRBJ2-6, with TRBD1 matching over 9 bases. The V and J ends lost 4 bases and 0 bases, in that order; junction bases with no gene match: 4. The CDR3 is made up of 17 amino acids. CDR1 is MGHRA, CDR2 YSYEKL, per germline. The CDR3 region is CASSRGQGNSGANVLTF. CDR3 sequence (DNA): TGCGCCAGCAGCCGGGGACAGGGTAACTCTGGGGCCAACGTCCTGACTTTC.

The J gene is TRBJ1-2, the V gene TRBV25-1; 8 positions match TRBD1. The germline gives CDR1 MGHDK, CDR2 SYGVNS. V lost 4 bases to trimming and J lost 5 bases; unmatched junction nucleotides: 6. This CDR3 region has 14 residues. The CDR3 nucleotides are TGTGCCAGCAGTGCCCAGGGGGCGGGATATGGCTACACCTTC. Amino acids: CASSAQGAGYGYTF.

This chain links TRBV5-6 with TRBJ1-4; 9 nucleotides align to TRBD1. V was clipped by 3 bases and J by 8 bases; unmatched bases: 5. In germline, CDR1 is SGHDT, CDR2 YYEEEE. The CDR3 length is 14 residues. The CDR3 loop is CASSYTGGVEKLFF. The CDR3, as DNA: TGTGCCAGCAGCTATACAGGGGGCGTCGAAAAACTGTTTTTT. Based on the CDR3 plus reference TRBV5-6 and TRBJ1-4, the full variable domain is DAGVTQSPTHLIKTRGQQVTLRCSPKSGHDTVSWYQQALGQGPQFIFQYYEEEERQRGNFPDRFSGHQFPNYSSELNVNALLLGDSALYLCASSYTGGVEKLFFGSGTQLSVL.

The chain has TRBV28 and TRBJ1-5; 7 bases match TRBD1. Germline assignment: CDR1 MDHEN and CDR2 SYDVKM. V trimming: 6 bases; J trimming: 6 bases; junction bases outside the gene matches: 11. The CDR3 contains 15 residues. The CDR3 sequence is CASRPRGGRVQPQHF. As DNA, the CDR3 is TGTGCCAGCAGGCCACGAGGGGGCCGCGTTCAGCCCCAGCATTTT.

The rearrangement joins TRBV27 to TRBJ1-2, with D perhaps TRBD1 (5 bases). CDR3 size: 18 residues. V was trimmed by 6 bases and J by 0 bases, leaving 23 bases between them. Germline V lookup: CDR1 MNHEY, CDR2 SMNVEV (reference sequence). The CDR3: CASSPKWEGWGANYGYTF. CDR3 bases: TGTGCCAGCAGCCCCAAGTGGGAGGGGTGGGGAGCTAACTATGGCTACACCTTC.

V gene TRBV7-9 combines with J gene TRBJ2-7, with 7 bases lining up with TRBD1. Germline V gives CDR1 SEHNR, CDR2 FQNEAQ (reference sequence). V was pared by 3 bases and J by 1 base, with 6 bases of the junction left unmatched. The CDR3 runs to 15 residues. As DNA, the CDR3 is TGTGCCAGCAGCTTCGTCGGGGACAGATCCTACGAGCAGTACTTC. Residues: CASSFVGDRSYEQYF.

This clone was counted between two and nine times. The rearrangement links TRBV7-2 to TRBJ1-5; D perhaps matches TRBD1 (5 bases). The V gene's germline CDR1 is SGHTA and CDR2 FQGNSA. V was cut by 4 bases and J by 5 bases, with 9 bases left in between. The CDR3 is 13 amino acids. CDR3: CASSSQGYQPQHF. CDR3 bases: TGTGCCAGCAGCTCGCAGGGTTATCAGCCCCAGCATTTT.

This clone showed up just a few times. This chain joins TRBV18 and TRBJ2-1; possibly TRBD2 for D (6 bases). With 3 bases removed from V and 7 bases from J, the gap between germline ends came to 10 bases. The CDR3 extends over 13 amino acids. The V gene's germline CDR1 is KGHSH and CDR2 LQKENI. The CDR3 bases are TGTGCCAGCTCACCGACTCTAGCGAATGAGCAGTTCTTC. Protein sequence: CASSPTLANEQFF.

Here the CDR3 reads CASSREPRNTQYF. The CDR3 DNA sequence: TGTGCCAGCAGCCGCGAACCCCGAAATACGCAGTATTTT. The chain uses TRBV3-1 (or the pseudogene TRBV3-2) and TRBJ2-3, with D unclear. V was clipped by 4 bases and J by 7 bases, with 12 bases between them. The CDR3 is made up of 13 amino acids. Germline V gene lookup returns CDR1 LGHDT and CDR2 YNNKEL (reference sequence).